A selection of T cell receptor beta chains follows, all from one sample in a study of blood T cell repertoires in COVID-19. The table came from immunoSEQ multiplex PCR; TCRdb's copy has only in-frame clones and leaves some out. The table records 200,000 to 300,000 clones, 87% of them present only once. Sequencing was performed on peripheral blood. These TCRs come from a woman aged 50 to 60 with acute or convalescent COVID-19. The CDR3 runs from the conserved cysteine through the conserved F or W. D genes are given only for firm matches. For some rows the clone size is stated as once, few or many, or as a class when expanded; others skip it.

TRBV28,14,TRBD1,.,TRBJ2-7,CASRGQGMRYEQYF,TGTGCCAGCAGGGGACAGGGCATGCGCTACGAGCAGTACTTC
TRBV5-4,14,.,.,TRBJ1-3,CASSTLTGRNTIYF,TGTGCCAGCAGCACCTTGACGGGGAGAAACACCATATATTTT
TRBV7-2,16,.,.,TRBJ2-7,CASSKHSAARSYEQYF,TGTGCCAGCAGCAAACATAGCGCCGCAAGGTCCTACGAGCAGTACTTC
TRBV24-1,14,.,.,TRBJ2-5,CATSDLQGRETQYF,TGTGCCACCAGTGATTTGCAAGGGAGGGAGACCCAGTACTTC
TRBV29-1,13,TRBD2,.,TRBJ2-1,CSVAREHYNEQFF,TGCAGCGTTGCGCGGGAGCACTACAATGAGCAGTTCTTC
TRBV10-3,14,TRBD2,.,TRBJ2-3,CAIGTSGSTDTQYF,TGTGCCATCGGGACTAGCGGGAGCACAGATACGCAGTATTTT
TRBV28,15,TRBD1,few,TRBJ1-2,CASSLIGGLYYGYTF,TGTGCCAGCAGTTTAATAGGGGGCTTGTACTATGGCTACACCTTC
TRBV18,18,TRBD2,.,TRBJ2-3,CASSPLGTSGSRTDTQYF,TGTGCCAGCTCACCACTCGGGACTAGCGGGAGCCGCACAGATACGCAGTATTTT
TRBV28,18,.,.,TRBJ1-2,CASSSGPGNKDFNYGYTF,TGTGCCAGCAGTTCAGGACCGGGAAACAAAGACTTTAACTATGGCTACACCTTC
TRBV3-1/TRBV3-2,16,TRBD1,.,TRBJ2-1,CASSRDRDRGEDEQFF,TGTGCCAGCAGCCGAGACCGGGACAGGGGTGAGGATGAGCAGTTCTTC
TRBV5-1,15,.,.,TRBJ1-5,CASSLGDWSNQPQHF,TGCGCCAGCAGCTTGGGAGACTGGAGCAATCAGCCCCAGCATTTT
TRBV9,15,TRBD1,.,TRBJ2-7,CASSVLGQSSYEQYF,TGTGCCAGCAGCGTACTGGGACAGAGCTCCTACGAGCAGTACTTC
TRBV20-1,14,.,.,TRBJ2-3,CSASGGLYADTQYF,TGCAGTGCTAGTGGAGGCCTGTACGCAGATACGCAGTATTTT
TRBV5-4,15,TRBD2,.,TRBJ2-7,CASSLKAGGSYEQYF,TGTGCCAGCAGCTTGAAAGCGGGAGGGTCCTACGAGCAGTACTTC
TRBV9,15,TRBD1,.,TRBJ1-6,CASSVGGQGWAPLHF,TGTGCCAGCAGCGTAGGGGGACAGGGTTGGGCGCCCCTCCACTTT
TRBV19,16,.,once,TRBJ2-2,CASSIPLRVRAGELFF,TGTGCCAGTAGTATACCGCTGAGGGTTCGGGCCGGGGAGCTGTTTTTT
TRBV10-3,15,.,.,TRBJ1-1,CAIRNSDRRNTEAFF,TGTGCCATCAGAAATTCCGACAGGAGGAACACTGAAGCTTTCTTT
TRBV30,12,TRBD1,.,TRBJ1-2,CAGWDRGGGYTF,TGTGCCGGCTGGGACAGGGGGGGTGGCTACACCTTC